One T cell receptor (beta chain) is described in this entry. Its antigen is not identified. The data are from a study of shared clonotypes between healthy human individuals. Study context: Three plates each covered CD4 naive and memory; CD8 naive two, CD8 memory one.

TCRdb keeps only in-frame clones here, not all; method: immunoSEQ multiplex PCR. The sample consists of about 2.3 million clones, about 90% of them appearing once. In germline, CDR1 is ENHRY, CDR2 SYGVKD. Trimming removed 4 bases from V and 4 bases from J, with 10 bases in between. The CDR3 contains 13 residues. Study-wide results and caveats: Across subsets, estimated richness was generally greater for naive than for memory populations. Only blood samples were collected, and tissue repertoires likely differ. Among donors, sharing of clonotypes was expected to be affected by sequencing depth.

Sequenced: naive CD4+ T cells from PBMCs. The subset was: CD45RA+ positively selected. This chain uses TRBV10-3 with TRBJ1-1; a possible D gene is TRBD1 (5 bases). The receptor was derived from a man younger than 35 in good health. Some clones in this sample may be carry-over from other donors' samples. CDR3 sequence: CAISGRESTEAFF. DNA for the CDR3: TGTGCCATCAGTGGCAGGGAGTCCACTGAAGCTTTCTTT.